This T cell receptor (beta chain) was recorded in a study of OX40 agonist ivuxolimab in advanced cancers. Study-level information: Partial responses were achieved by three patients, one with hepatocellular carcinoma and two with cutaneous melanoma. Study observations and caveats: CD4+ and CD8+ blood T cells expanded clonally by week 6 at 0.1 to 3.0 mg/kg. The expanded peripheral T cells' antigen specificity was not determined.

At baseline, cycle 4 day 1, and cycle 7 day 1, blood was sampled. The method was immunoSEQ multiplex PCR; TCRdb's version includes in-frame clones alone and lacks a portion of them. This sample has tens of thousands of clones; around 93% occur once, and the top ten carry 15% to 20%. The sample holds one count of this clone. Antigen specificity is unknown. This receptor was taken from an adult with an advanced solid tumor such as melanoma, head and neck, liver or kidney cancer. The source was CD4+ or CD8+ T cells sorted from blood, collected in a trial of the OX40 agonist ivuxolimab.

This chain's CDR3 is CASSNEGAEEGHTGELFF. The DNA for the CDR3 is TGTGCCAGTAGTAACGAGGGCGCAGAGGAGGGGCACACCGGGGAGCTGTTTTTT. This rearrangement joins TRBV19 to TRBJ2-2; perhaps TRBD2 as D (6 bases). The germline V gene encodes CDR1 LNHDA and CDR2 SQIVND (reference sequence). Trimming cost V 4 bases and J 3 bases, with 21 bases left between them. The CDR3 is 18 amino acids. Supplemented by reference TRBV19 and TRBJ2-2, the full variable domain reads DGGITQSPKYLFRKEGQNVTLSCEQNLNHDAMYWYRQDPGQGLRLIYYSQIVNDFQKGDIAEGYSVSREKKESFPLTVTSAQKNPTAFYLCASSNEGAEEGHTGELFFGEGSRLTVL.